A single sample gave rise to the 23 T cell receptor beta chains below, sequenced in a study of blood T cell repertoires in COVID-19. Using immunoSEQ multiplex PCR, the repertoire was profiled, and TCRdb retains in-frame clones only, with some absent. This table has roughly 330,000 clones, 65% to 90% appearing once. The source material was PBMCs or T cells enriched from blood (not recorded which). These receptors came from a woman under 30 who had recovered from COVID-19.

The rearrangement joins TRBV28 to TRBJ1-5, with D possibly matching TRBD1 (5 bases). V gave up 5 bases and J gave up 5 bases, with 13 bases separating them. Germline V gives CDR1 MDHEN, CDR2 SYDVKM. The CDR3 consists of 14 residues. The CDR3 sequence: CASSLGRGYQPQHF. For the CDR3, the DNA is TGTGCCAGCAGTCTCGGGCGGGGCTATCAGCCCCAGCATTTT.

The chain joins TRBV5-4 to TRBJ2-7; 7 bases map to TRBD1. This CDR3 is built from 15 residues. Germline CDR1 and CDR2: SGHNT and YYREEE (reference sequence). V trimming: 0 bases; J trimming: 2 bases; junction bases outside the gene matches: 5. The CDR3, as DNA: TGTGCCAGCAGCTTGGGACAGGGTTTTACCTACGAGCAGTACTTC. Amino acid sequence: CASSLGQGFTYEQYF.

The V call is TRBV6-5, the J call TRBJ2-3; 10 positions agree with TRBD2. V dropped 4 bases and J dropped 6; count of bases not matched to a gene: 10. This CDR3 has 16 residues. Germline lookup yields CDR1 MNHEY and CDR2 SVGAGI. The CDR3 DNA follows: TGTGCCAGCAGTTCCCAGGTTAGCGGGGGGCTGGATACGCAGTATTTT. This sequence encodes CASSSQVSGGLDTQYF.

The J gene is TRBJ2-7, the V gene TRBV5-4; D possibly corresponds to TRBD2 (5 bases). Trimming left V 5 bases short and J 3 bases short, with 21 bases between. This CDR3 contains 16 residues. CDR1 is SGHNT, CDR2 YYREEE, per germline (reference sequence). In nucleotides, the CDR3 is TGTGCCAGCAGTAAAAAGATAGGAGGCAGGAACTACGAGCAGTACTTC. Protein sequence: CASSKKIGGRNYEQYF.

The chain couples TRBV7-9 to TRBJ2-5; 11 positions agree with TRBD2. The CDR3 loop spans 16 amino acids. The germline gives CDR1 SEHNR, CDR2 FQNEAQ (reference sequence). The V segment lost 1 base and the J segment 0 bases; nucleotides outside the gene matches: 1. CDR3 sequence reads: CASSLGTSGYQETQYF. CDR3 DNA sequence: TGTGCCAGCAGCTTAGGGACTAGCGGGTACCAAGAGACCCAGTACTTC.

The CDR3 DNA is TGTGCCAGCAGTGAAGTTAACAGGGTTAGCAATCAGCCCCAGCATTTT. Amino acids: CASSEVNRVSNQPQHF. The chain has TRBV2 and TRBJ1-5, with TRBD1 as a possible D gene (6 bases). Trimming removed 1 base at V and 0 bases at J, with 10 bases between. Germline V lookup: CDR1 SNHLY, CDR2 FYNNEI. There are 16 residues in the CDR3.

V is TRBV2 and J is TRBJ1-1; TRBD1 aligns across 9 bases. Per the germline V gene, CDR1 is SNHLY and CDR2 is FYNNEI. The CDR3 is 17 amino acids. V was pared by 4 bases and J by 2 bases, with 11 bases of the junction left unmatched. In DNA, the CDR3 is TGTGCCAGCAGTGGTTTGACAGGGGGAAAGGCCAACACTGAAGCTTTCTTT. It is translated as CASSGLTGGKANTEAFF.

The chain has TRBV5-1 and TRBJ1-4; D ambiguous. The CDR3 is made up of 14 amino acids. V dropped 6 bases and J dropped 2 bases, with 11 bases sitting between them. CDR1 and CDR2 from the germline V gene are SGHRS and YFSETQ. CDR3 sequence: CASKGVVTNEKLFF. The CDR3 nucleotides read TGCGCCAGCAAAGGAGTCGTGACTAATGAAAAACTGTTTTTT.

The rearrangement links TRBV5-1 to TRBJ1-1, with TRBD1 matching 7 bases. The J segment lost 9 bases and the V segment lost 4 bases, leaving 9 bases of the junction unmatched. This CDR3 region has 13 residues. Germline lookup yields CDR1 SGHRS and CDR2 YFSETQ. This CDR3 is CASSPSGTDKAFF. The CDR3 coding sequence is TGCGCCAGCAGCCCGTCCGGGACAGATAAAGCTTTCTTT.

The V and J genes are TRBV18 and TRBJ2-1; no clear D gene. Germline assignment: CDR1 KGHSH and CDR2 LQKENI. The CDR3 spans 13 residues. V was clipped by 3 bases and J by 5 bases, with 8 bases between them. CDR3 in DNA: TGTGCCAGCTCACCGGGCCCTAACAATGAGCAGTTCTTC. Its protein is CASSPGPNNEQFF.

The CDR3 region has the DNA TGCGCCAGCAGCTTGACAGGGCAAACCAAAAACATTCAGTACTTC. Protein: CASSLTGQTKNIQYF. The V and J genes are TRBV5-1 and TRBJ2-4, with D perhaps matching TRBD1 (6 bases). V was shortened by 1 base and J by 2 bases, with 10 bases between the two germline ends. The CDR3 is 15 residues long. Germline CDR1 reads SGHRS; CDR2 reads YFSETQ.

This clone was found a few times. V gene TRBV10-1 combines with J gene TRBJ2-3; D perhaps matches TRBD2 (6 bases). Germline values: CDR1 WNHNN, CDR2 SYGVQD (reference sequence). V shed 0 bases and J shed 2 bases, with 9 bases lying between them. CDR3 length: 15 amino acids. The DNA for the CDR3 is TGCGCCAGCAGTGAGTCCCGGGGGTACACAGATACGCAGTATTTT. Its protein is CASSESRGYTDTQYF.

The rearrangement joins TRBV5-6 to TRBJ2-7; 9 nucleotides agree with TRBD2. This CDR3 has 14 residues. The germline V gene has CDR1 SGHDT and CDR2 YYEEEE. With 4 bases clipped from V and 5 bases from J, the junction kept 7 bases outside the gene matches. This CDR3 reads CASSIISGRDEQYF. DNA of the CDR3: TGTGCCAGCAGCATCATTAGCGGGAGAGACGAGCAGTACTTC.

The sample holds a few counts of this clone. This chain links TRBV4-1 with TRBJ2-1, with 10 bases that match TRBD2. With V trimmed by 4 bases and J by 5 bases, 5 bases remained unmatched. This CDR3 region has 15 residues. CDR1 and CDR2 (germline): MGHRA, YSYEKL. The DNA for the CDR3 is TGCGCCAGCAGCCGGGATAGCGGGGGGAACAATGAGCAGTTCTTC. Its protein is CASSRDSGGNNEQFF.

The CDR3 reads CASSSPGTGNTEAFF. CDR3 DNA: TGTGCCAGCAGTTCGCCCGGGACAGGGAACACTGAAGCTTTCTTT. The chain employs TRBV27 and TRBJ1-1; TRBD1 agrees at 8 bases. Trimming removed 4 bases from V and 1 base from J; junction bases left unmatched: 5. The CDR3 is 15 amino acids. Germline values: CDR1 MNHEY, CDR2 SMNVEV (reference sequence).

In its sample, this clone was seen a few times. This rearrangement joins TRBV7-9 to TRBJ2-7, with 11 bases lining up with TRBD1. CDR3 size: 16 residues. V lost 6 bases to trimming and J lost 7 bases; unmatched junction nucleotides: 14. In germline, CDR1 is SEHNR, CDR2 FQNEAQ (reference sequence). The DNA for the CDR3 is TGTGCCAGCAGACATCGGGCGGACAGGGGGCCGTGGGAGCAGTACTTC. This sequence encodes CASRHRADRGPWEQYF.

The chain uses TRBV23-1 and TRBJ1-2; tentative D call: TRBD1 (6 bases). TRBV23-1 is an ORF, with its function uncertain. V dropped 8 bases and J dropped 5 bases, with 15 bases sitting between them. The CDR3 runs 13 residues. The CDR3 sequence is CASLDRPPYGYTF. DNA for the CDR3: TGCGCCAGCCTAGACAGGCCCCCTTATGGCTACACCTTC.

The chain joins TRBV4-1 to TRBJ2-1; 7 nucleotides agree with TRBD2. The CDR3 runs 16 residues. V lost 0 bases, J lost 6 bases, and 8 bases stayed unmatched. Germline CDR1 and CDR2: MGHRA and YSYEKL. The CDR3 bases are TGCGCCAGCAGCCAAGAATCGTTCGCTAGCGGCAATGAGCAGTTCTTC. The encoded protein is CASSQESFASGNEQFF.

This clone was observed a few times. V gene TRBV5-4 combines with J gene TRBJ2-7; D is uncertain. The V gene lost 0 bases and the J gene lost 6 bases, with 10 bases spanning the gap. Looked up from germline, CDR1 is SGHNT and CDR2 is YYREEE (reference sequence). CDR3 length: 13 amino acids. CDR3 nucleotide sequence: TGTGCCAGCAGCTTGGTTGTGGCTGGCGAGCAGTACTTC. Encoded protein: CASSLVVAGEQYF. Looking up the rest from reference TRBV5-4 and TRBJ2-7 gives the full variable domain: ETGVTQSPTHLIKTRGQQVTLRCSSQSGHNTVSWYQQALGQGPQFIFQYYREEENGRGNFPPRFSGLQFPNYSSELNVNALELDDSALYLCASSLVVAGEQYFGPGTRLTVT.

This clone has only one observation. The gene calls are TRBV18 and TRBJ1-2; 9 positions match TRBD1. This CDR3 is built from 15 residues. Germline V gene data show CDR1 as KGHSH and CDR2 as LQKENI. J lost 5 bases, V lost 2 bases, and 6 bases had no gene match. The CDR3 DNA reads TGTGCCAGCTCACCAGGGACAGGGTTGGGATATGGCTACACCTTC. This translates into CASSPGTGLGYGYTF.

V usage is TRBV30 and J usage is TRBJ1-3, with a possible D match to TRBD1 (6 bases). This CDR3 has 18 amino acids. Germline lookup yields CDR1 GTSNPN and CDR2 SVGIG (reference sequence). Between the trimmed V and J ends, which lost 2 bases and 4 bases, there was a span of 24 bases. The chain's CDR3 is CAWSPIGGGRTLGNTIYF. The CDR3 DNA reads as TGTGCCTGGAGTCCGATAGGGGGTGGACGGACTCTGGGAAACACCATATATTTT.

The chain links TRBV7-9 to TRBJ2-7; D not resolved. CDR1 SEHNR and CDR2 FQNEAQ come from the germline V gene (reference sequence). V was pared by 5 bases and J by 5 bases, with 7 bases between. The CDR3 covers 11 residues. CDR3: CASSLSDEQYF. The CDR3 DNA reads as TGTGCCAGCAGCCTCTCTGACGAGCAGTACTTC.

This chain connects TRBV30 to TRBJ1-2; D gene ambiguous. The germline V gene encodes CDR1 GTSNPN and CDR2 SVGIG (reference sequence). The CDR3 totals 12 residues. V was shortened by 4 bases and J by 9 bases, with 15 bases between the two germline ends. Here the CDR3 reads CAWTEGPGRYTF. The CDR3 coding sequence is TGTGCCTGGACGGAGGGTCCCGGGCGCTACACCTTC.